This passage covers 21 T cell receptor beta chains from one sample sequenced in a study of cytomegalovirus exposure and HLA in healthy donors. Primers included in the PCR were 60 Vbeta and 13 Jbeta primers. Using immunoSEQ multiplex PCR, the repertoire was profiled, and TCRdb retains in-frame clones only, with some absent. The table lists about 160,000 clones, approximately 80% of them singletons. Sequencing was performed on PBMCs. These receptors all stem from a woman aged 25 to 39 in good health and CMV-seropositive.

CDR3 region: CASSLIPGTNFGELFF. As DNA, the CDR3 is TGCGCCAGCAGCTTGATACCCGGGACAAATTTCGGGGAGCTGTTTTTT. This chain uses TRBV5-1 with TRBJ2-2; perhaps TRBD1 as D (6 bases). The CDR3 runs to 16 residues. Trimming removed 1 base from V and 7 bases from J, with 17 bases in between. Germline V gene data show CDR1 as SGHRS and CDR2 as YFSETQ.

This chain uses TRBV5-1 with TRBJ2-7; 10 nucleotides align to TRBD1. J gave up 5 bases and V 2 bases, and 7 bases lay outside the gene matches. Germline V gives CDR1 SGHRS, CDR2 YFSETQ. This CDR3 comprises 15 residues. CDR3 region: CASSFDGQGVDEQYF. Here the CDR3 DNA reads TGCGCCAGCAGCTTCGACGGACAGGGGGTTGACGAGCAGTACTTC. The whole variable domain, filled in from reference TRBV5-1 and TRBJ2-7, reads KAGVTQTPRYLIKTRGQQVTLSCSPISGHRSVSWYQQTPGQGLQFLFEYFSETQRNKGNFPGRFSGRQFSNSRSEMNVSTLELGDSALYLCASSFDGQGVDEQYFGPGTRLTVT.

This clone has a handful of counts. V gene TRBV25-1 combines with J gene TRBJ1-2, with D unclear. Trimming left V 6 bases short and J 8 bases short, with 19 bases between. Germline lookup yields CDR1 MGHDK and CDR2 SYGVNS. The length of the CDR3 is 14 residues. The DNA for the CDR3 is TGTGCCAGCAGCCCCTCTTCAGGCGCCGCCGGCTACACCTTC. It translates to CASSPSSGAAGYTF.

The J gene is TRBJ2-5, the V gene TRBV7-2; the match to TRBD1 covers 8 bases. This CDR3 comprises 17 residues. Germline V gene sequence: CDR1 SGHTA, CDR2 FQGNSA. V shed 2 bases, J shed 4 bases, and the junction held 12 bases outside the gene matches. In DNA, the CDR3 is TGTGCCAGCAGCTTAAACCTCCAGGGGGCAGGGGGAGAGACCCAGTACTTC. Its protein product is CASSLNLQGAGGETQYF.

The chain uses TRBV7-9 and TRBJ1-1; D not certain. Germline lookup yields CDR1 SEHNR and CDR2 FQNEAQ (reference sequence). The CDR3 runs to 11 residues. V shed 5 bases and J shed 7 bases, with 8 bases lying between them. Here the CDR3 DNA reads TGTGCCAGCAGCCGTTTCTTTGAAGCTTTCTTT. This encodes CASSRFFEAFF.

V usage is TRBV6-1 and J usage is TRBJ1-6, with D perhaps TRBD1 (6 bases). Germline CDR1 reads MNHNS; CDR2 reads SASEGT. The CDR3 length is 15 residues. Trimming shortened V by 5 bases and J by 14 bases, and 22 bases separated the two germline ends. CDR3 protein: CASSPRQDLSFALHF. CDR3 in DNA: TGTGCCAGCAGTCCCAGACAGGACCTATCATTCGCCCTCCACTTT.

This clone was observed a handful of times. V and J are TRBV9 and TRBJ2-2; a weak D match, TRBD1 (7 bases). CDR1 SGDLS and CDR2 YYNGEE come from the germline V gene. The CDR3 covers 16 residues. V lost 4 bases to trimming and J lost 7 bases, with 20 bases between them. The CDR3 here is CASSPRGGTESGELFF. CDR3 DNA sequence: TGTGCCAGCAGCCCACGAGGAGGGACAGAGAGCGGGGAGCTGTTTTTT.

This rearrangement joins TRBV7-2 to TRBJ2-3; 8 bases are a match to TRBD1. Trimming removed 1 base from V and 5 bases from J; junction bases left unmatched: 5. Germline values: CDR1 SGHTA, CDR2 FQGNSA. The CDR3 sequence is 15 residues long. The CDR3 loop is CASSLGGRGQDTQYF. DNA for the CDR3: TGTGCCAGCAGCTTAGGAGGCAGGGGGCAAGATACGCAGTATTTT. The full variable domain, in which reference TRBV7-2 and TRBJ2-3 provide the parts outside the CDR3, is GAGVSQSPSNKVTEKGKDVELRCDPISGHTALYWYRQSLGQGLEFLIYFQGNSAPDKSGLPSDRFSAERTGGSVSTLTIQRTQQEDSAVYLCASSLGGRGQDTQYFGPGTRLTVL.

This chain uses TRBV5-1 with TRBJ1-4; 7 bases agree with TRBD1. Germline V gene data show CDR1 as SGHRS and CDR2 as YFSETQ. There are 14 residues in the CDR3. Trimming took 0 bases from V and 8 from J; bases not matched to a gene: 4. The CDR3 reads CASSLGQGEEKLFF. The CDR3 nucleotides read TGCGCCAGCAGCTTGGGACAGGGAGAAGAAAAACTGTTTTTT.

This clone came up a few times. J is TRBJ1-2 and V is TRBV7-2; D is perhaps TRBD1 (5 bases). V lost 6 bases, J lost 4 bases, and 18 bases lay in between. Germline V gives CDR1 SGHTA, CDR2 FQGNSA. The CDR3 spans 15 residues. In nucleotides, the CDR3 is TGTGCCAGCAGGCAAGGGGCAGGGAAGGGCTATGGCTACACCTTC. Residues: CASRQGAGKGYGYTF.

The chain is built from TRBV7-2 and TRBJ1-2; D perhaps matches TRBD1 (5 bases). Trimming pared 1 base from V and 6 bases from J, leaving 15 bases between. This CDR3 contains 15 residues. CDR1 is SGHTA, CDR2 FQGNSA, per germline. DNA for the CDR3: TGTGCCAGCAGCTTAGACTTTAGGGGTGAGGATGGCTACACCTTC. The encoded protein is CASSLDFRGEDGYTF.

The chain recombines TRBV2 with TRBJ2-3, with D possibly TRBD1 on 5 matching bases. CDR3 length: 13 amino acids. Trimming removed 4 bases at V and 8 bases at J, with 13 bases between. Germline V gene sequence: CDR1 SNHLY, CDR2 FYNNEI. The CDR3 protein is CASSVPHQGTQYF. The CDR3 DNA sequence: TGTGCCAGCAGTGTCCCCCACCAGGGTACGCAGTATTTT. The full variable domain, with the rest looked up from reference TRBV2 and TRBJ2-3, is EPEVTQTPSHQVTQMGQEVILRCVPISNHLYFYWYRQILGQKVEFLVSFYNNEISEKSEIFDDQFSVERPDGSNFTLKIRSTKLEDSAMYFCASSVPHQGTQYFGPGTRLTVL.

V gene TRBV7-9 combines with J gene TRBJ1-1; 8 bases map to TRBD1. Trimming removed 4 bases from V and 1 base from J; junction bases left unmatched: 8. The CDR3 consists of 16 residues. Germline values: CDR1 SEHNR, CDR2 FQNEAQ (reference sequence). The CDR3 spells CASSSTGGQTNTEAFF. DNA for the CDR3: TGTGCCAGCAGCTCCACAGGGGGACAGACGAACACTGAAGCTTTCTTT.

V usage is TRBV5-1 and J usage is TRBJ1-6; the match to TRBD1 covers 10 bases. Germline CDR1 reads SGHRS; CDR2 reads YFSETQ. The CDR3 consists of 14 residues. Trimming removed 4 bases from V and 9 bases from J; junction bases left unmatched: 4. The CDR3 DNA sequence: TGCGCCAGCAGCACGGGACAGGGGTCTTCACCCCTCCACTTT. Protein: CASSTGQGSSPLHF. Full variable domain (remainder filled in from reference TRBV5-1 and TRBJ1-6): KAGVTQTPRYLIKTRGQQVTLSCSPISGHRSVSWYQQTPGQGLQFLFEYFSETQRNKGNFPGRFSGRQFSNSRSEMNVSTLELGDSALYLCASSTGQGSSPLHFGNGTRLTVT.

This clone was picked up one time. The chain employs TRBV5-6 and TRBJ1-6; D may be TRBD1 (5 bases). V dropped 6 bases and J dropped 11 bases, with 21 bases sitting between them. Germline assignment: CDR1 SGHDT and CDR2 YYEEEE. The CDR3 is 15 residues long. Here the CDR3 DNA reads TGTGCCAGCACCCGGGGGTCGGGGGGGATCCCACCCCTCCACTTT. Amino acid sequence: CASTRGSGGIPPLHF.

The CDR3 protein is CASSQNRGTGELFF. The CDR3 bases are TGTGCCAGCAGTCAAAACAGGGGGACCGGGGAGCTGTTTTTT. This chain connects TRBV27 to TRBJ2-2; 8 bases are a match to TRBD1. CDR1 is MNHEY, CDR2 SMNVEV, per germline (reference sequence). With 5 bases clipped from V and 5 bases from J, the junction kept 4 bases outside the gene matches. CDR3 size: 14 residues.

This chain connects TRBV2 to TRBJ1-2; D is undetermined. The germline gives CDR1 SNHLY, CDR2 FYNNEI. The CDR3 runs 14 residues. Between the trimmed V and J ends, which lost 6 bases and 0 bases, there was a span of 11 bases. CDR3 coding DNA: TGTGCCAGCAGCTTCGAGGGATCTAACTATGGCTACACCTTC. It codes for CASSFEGSNYGYTF. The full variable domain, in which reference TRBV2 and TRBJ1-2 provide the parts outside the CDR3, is EPEVTQTPSHQVTQMGQEVILRCVPISNHLYFYWYRQILGQKVEFLVSFYNNEISEKSEIFDDQFSVERPDGSNFTLKIRSTKLEDSAMYFCASSFEGSNYGYTFGSGTRLTVV.

The CDR3 sequence is CASSPYGGAYEQYF. CDR3 DNA: TGTGCCAGCAGCCCCTACGGAGGGGCGTACGAGCAGTACTTC. This chain connects TRBV9 to TRBJ2-7; possibly TRBD2 for D (6 bases). This CDR3 has 14 amino acids. V lost 4 bases and J lost 4, with 15 bases in between. Germline V gene data show CDR1 as SGDLS and CDR2 as YYNGEE.

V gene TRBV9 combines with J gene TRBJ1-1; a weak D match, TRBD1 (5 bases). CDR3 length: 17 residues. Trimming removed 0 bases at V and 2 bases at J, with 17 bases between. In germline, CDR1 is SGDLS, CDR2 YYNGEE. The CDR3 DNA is TGTGCCAGCAGCGTAGGGGGGGGTAACGCGGCTAACACTGAAGCTTTCTTT. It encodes CASSVGGGNAANTEAFF.

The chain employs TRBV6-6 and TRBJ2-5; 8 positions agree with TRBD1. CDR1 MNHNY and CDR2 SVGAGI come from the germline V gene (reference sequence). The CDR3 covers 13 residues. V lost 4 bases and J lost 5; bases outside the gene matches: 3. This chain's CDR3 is CASSFGQGETQYF. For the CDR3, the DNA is TGTGCCAGCAGTTTCGGACAGGGTGAGACCCAGTACTTC.

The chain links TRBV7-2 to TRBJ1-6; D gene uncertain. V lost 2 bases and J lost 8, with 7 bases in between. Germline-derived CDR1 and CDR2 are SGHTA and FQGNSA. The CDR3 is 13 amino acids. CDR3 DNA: TGTGCCAGCAGCTTATCGGTGGATTCACCCCTCCACTTT. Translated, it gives CASSLSVDSPLHF. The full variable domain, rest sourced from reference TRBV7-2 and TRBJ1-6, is GAGVSQSPSNKVTEKGKDVELRCDPISGHTALYWYRQSLGQGLEFLIYFQGNSAPDKSGLPSDRFSAERTGGSVSTLTIQRTQQEDSAVYLCASSLSVDSPLHFGNGTRLTVT.